This T cell receptor (beta chain) emerged from a study of brain T cells in children with intractable seizures. Study-wide points: Absence of clones before surgery may stem from lower sequencing depth.

Noted time point: blood from clinic visit 5 months post-surgery; TSC patient then seizure free. Sequencing was limited to surgery cases with top T cell transcript signatures in brain tissue. Pre-surgery treatment included at least one anti-epileptic drug. In regard to this clone: The antigen is unknown.

Only in-frame clones appear in the TCRdb table, and some are missing; sequencing was by immunoSEQ multiplex PCR. The sample consists of approximately 330,000 clones, about 94% of them appearing once. CDR1 and CDR2 from the germline V gene are SNHLY and FYNNEI. The CDR3 spans 15 residues. The rearrangement links TRBV2 to TRBJ1-4; the D gene is possibly TRBD1 (6 bases). The clonotype comes from a boy under three years old with tuberous sclerosis and intractable seizures. This sample comprised peripheral blood, obtained more than 4 months after surgery. The CDR3 region is CASRGQGGGNEKLFF. The CDR3 coding sequence is TGTGCTAGCCGGGGGCAGGGAGGTGGAAATGAAAAACTGTTTTTT.